This TCR beta chain comes out of a study of post-analysis software for immune sequencing data. Study results and caveats: There were a handful of TRBV segments more frequent in patients than controls, and TRBV5-6, TRBV5-1 and TRBV20-1 were among them.

Prepared libraries of TCR beta cDNA carried unique molecular identifiers. TCRdb re-analysed the PCR reads in MiXCR, keeping a single row per CDR3 protein. This sample yields 750,000 to 950,000 distinct CDR3 sequences, of which about 53% are seen a single time; 4% to 5.5% belongs to the top ten. Comment on this clonotype: Its antigen is not known.

The V segment lost 8 bases and the J segment 8 bases; nucleotides outside the gene matches: 12. The CDR3 is made up of 15 amino acids. Germline-derived CDR1 and CDR2 are DFQATT and SNEGSKA (reference sequence). The chain is built from TRBV20-1 and TRBJ2-1; 13 nucleotides agree with TRBD2. This TCR was sampled from a girl aged 5-17 years with multiple sclerosis. The sample comprised blood. The CDR3 sequence: CSPRTSGRTLDEQFF. DNA for the CDR3: TGCAGTCCACGGACTAGCGGGAGAACATTAGATGAGCAGTTCTTC.